This T cell receptor (beta chain) was profiled in a study of blood T cell repertoires in COVID-19. Libraries were prepared by immunoSEQ multiplex PCR; TCRdb keeps only in-frame clonotypes and omits some of them. The sample records approximately 450,000 clones, approximately 90% being singletons. The V gene's germline CDR1 is SGHNT and CDR2 YYREEE (reference sequence). The CDR3 is made up of 12 amino acids. Between the trimmed V and J ends, which lost 3 bases and 6 bases, there was a span of 7 bases. This chain links TRBV5-4 with TRBJ1-5; D gene uncertain. Input material: PBMCs or T cells enriched from blood (not recorded which). The receptor's source is a woman aged 18-30 years with acute COVID-19. The CDR3 DNA sequence: TGTGCCAGCAGCTCGCTAGGTCAGCCCCAGCATTTT. As protein: CASSSLGQPQHF.